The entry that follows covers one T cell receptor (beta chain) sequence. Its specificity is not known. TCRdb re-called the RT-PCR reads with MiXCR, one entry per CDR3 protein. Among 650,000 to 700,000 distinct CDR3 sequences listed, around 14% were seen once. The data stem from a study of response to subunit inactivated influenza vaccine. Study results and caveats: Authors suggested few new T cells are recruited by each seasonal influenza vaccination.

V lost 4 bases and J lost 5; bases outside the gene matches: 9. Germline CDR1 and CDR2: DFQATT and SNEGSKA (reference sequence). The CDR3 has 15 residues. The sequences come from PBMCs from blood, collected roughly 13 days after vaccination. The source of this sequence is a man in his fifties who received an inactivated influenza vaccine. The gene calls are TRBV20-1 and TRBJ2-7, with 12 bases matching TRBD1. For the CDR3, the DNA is TGCAGTGCTACCCTCCCGGGACAGGGGGCGAACGAGCAGTACTTC. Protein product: CSATLPGQGANEQYF.